Ten or more counts support the clone carrying this TCR beta chain. TCRdb reprocessed the RT-PCR reads with MiXCR, giving one entry per CDR3 protein. The sample yields more than 9,000 distinct CDR3 sequences, under 25% seen once. The sample is drawn from a study of patients and donors after allogeneic stem cell transplantation. The CDR3 spans 16 residues. Germline values: CDR1 SGHNT, CDR2 YENEEA. The ends were cut back, 1 base at V and 5 bases at J, with 17 bases in the middle. V gene TRBV11-3 combines with J gene TRBJ2-5; TRBD1 is a possible D gene (5 bases). The source of this sequence is a human donor who was either an allogeneic HSCT recipient or a stem cell or donor lymphocyte infusion donor (not recorded which). It is not recorded whose cells these are; they may come from a transplant donor. Sequences were obtained from blood, either unsorted or a sorted T cell fraction (not recorded which). The CDR3 DNA sequence: TGTGCCAGCAGCTTAGGAGTTGGGGCGCGAGAGGAGACCCAGTACTTC. Its protein is CASSLGVGAREETQYF.